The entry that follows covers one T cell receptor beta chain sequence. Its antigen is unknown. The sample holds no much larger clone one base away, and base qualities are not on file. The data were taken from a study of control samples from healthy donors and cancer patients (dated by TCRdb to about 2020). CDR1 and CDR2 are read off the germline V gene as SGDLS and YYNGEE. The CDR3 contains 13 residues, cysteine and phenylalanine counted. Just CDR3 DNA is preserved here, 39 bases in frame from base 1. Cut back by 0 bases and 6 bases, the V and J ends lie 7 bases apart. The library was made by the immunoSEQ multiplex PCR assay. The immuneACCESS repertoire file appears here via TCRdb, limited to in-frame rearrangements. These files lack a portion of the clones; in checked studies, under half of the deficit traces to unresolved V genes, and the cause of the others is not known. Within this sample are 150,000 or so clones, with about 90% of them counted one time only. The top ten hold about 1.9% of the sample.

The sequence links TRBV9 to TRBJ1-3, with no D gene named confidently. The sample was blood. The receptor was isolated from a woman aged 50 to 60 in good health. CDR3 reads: CASSVGMQNTIYF. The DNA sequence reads TGTGCCAGCAGCGTAGGAATGCAAAACACCATATATTTT.